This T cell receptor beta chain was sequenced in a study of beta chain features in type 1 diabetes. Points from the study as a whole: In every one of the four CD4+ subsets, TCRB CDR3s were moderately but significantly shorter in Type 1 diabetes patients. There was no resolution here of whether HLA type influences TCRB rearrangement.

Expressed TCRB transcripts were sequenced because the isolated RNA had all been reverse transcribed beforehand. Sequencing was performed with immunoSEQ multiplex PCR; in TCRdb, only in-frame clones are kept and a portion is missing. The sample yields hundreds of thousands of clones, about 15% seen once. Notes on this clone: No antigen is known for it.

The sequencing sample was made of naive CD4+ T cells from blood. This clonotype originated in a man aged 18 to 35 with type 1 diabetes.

CDR3 amino acids: CASSGGLAGGSVTGELFF. CDR3 sequence (DNA): TGCGCCAGCAGCGGGGGACTAGCGGGGGGCAGTGTCACCGGGGAGCTGTTTTTT. The V gene is TRBV5-1, the J gene TRBJ2-2; 15 bases map to TRBD2. Trimming at V came to 4 bases and at J to 4 bases, leaving 8 bases not matched to a gene. The germline V gene encodes CDR1 SGHRS and CDR2 YFSETQ. The CDR3 contains 18 residues.